These T cell receptor beta chains were read from a single sample in a study of cytomegalovirus exposure and HLA in healthy donors. The data were produced by immunoSEQ multiplex PCR, yet TCRdb's version contains in-frame clones alone and is incomplete. The sample includes 100,000 or so clones, about 90% of them seen just once. Sequences were obtained from PBMCs. The receptor set was obtained from a man younger than 30 in good health and CMV-seropositive. Both conserved end residues are part of each CDR3. The order of the fields is V gene, J gene, D gene, clone size, CDR3 protein, CDR3 DNA. A D gene is named only where the DNA matches it firmly. Clone size is given for some rows only: seen once, a few or many times, or a class if the clone is expanded.

TRBV21-1,TRBJ1-5,-,-,CASSKRAQPQHF,TGTGCCAGCAGCAAAAGAGCTCAGCCCCAGCATTTT
TRBV9,TRBJ2-7,-,-,CASSVGQGTPYEQYF,TGTGCCAGCAGCGTAGGGCAGGGAACCCCCTACGAGCAGTACTTC
TRBV28,TRBJ1-1,-,-,CASSYSWKEAFF,TGTGCCAGCAGTTATAGCTGGAAGGAAGCTTTCTTT
TRBV4-3,TRBJ2-7,TRBD1,-,CASSFLTGGSYEQYF,TGCGCCAGCAGCTTCCTCACAGGGGGGAGCTACGAGCAGTACTTC
TRBV4-3,TRBJ1-4,-,-,CASSQDWRATNEKLFF,TGCGCCAGCAGCCAAGATTGGAGGGCCACGAATGAAAAACTGTTTTTT
TRBV5-6,TRBJ1-3,TRBD1,-,CASHRGVSGNTIYF,TGTGCCAGTCACAGGGGAGTCTCTGGAAACACCATATATTTT
TRBV2,TRBJ2-6,-,-,CASRRSRQDLSGANVLTF,TGTGCCAGCAGAAGGTCGCGACAGGATCTCTCTGGGGCCAACGTCCTGACTTTC
TRBV29-1,TRBJ2-3,TRBD2,-,CSVVREGPVDTQYF,TGCAGCGTTGTACGGGAGGGCCCCGTAGATACGCAGTATTTT
TRBV19,TRBJ2-2,-,-,CASRTLEGVKTGELFF,TGTGCCAGCAGAACCTTGGAAGGGGTGAAAACCGGGGAGCTGTTTTTT
TRBV6-5,TRBJ2-3,-,-,CASGRSTDTQYF,TGTGCCAGCGGTAGAAGCACAGATACGCAGTATTTT
TRBV6-5,TRBJ2-2,-,-,CASSYGRSGLRELFF,TGTGCCAGCAGTTACGGTCGAAGCGGGCTCCGGGAGCTGTTTTTT
TRBV7-8,TRBJ1-1,-,few,CASSLETGWHTEAFF,TGTGCCAGCAGCTTAGAAACAGGGTGGCACACTGAAGCTTTCTTT
TRBV11-3,TRBJ2-7,-,-,CASSSPWGQPYEQYF,TGTGCCAGCAGCTCCCCGTGGGGGCAGCCCTACGAGCAGTACTTC
TRBV30,TRBJ2-7,-,-,CAWSEVGGAYEQYF,TGTGCCTGGAGTGAAGTGGGCGGGGCCTACGAGCAGTACTTC